These 13 T cell receptor beta chains share one sample of origin, sequenced in a study of T cells in Graves' hyperthyroidism and ophthalmopathy. The TCR beta CDR3 regions underwent amplification using RNA transcripts as the source. HTBI primers were the set used in a first-round RT-PCR of the TCR CDR3. TCRdb processed the multiplex PCR reads anew with MiXCR; each CDR3 protein has one entry. Of over 300,000 distinct CDR3 sequences in the sample, roughly 14% were seen once. The sequenced sample was blood. These receptors originate from a woman in her sixties with Graves' hyperthyroidism.

V usage is TRBV6-1 and J usage is TRBJ1-2, with TRBD1 matching 9 bases. The CDR3 has 16 amino acids. Germline-derived CDR1 and CDR2 are MNHNS and SASEGT. V trimming: 6 bases; J trimming: 2 bases; junction bases outside the gene matches: 10. This CDR3 reads CASSRGVDRGNYGYTF. The DNA for the CDR3 is TGTGCCAGCAGCCGGGGGGTCGACAGGGGGAACTATGGCTACACCTTC.

The chain joins TRBV27 to TRBJ2-1, with 10 bases aligning to TRBD2. Germline CDR1 is MNHEY and CDR2 is SMNVEV (reference sequence). Trimming cost V 3 bases and J 1 base; bases outside gene matches: 12. This CDR3 is 19 amino acids long. The CDR3 DNA reads as TGTGCCAGCAGTTTCGGGGGTAGCGGGAGGTCCCTATCCTACAATGAGCAGTTCTTC. As protein: CASSFGGSGRSLSYNEQFF.

This clonotype was counted between two and nine times. V is TRBV11-2 and J is TRBJ2-6; 7 positions agree with TRBD1. This CDR3 is 21 amino acids long. Germline CDR1 reads SGHAT; CDR2 reads FQNNGV. J was trimmed by 0 bases and V by 1 base; bases with no gene match: 15. The DNA of the CDR3 is TGTGCCAGCAGCTTAGCTTACAGGGGAGCGACCTTGAGCTCTGGGGCCAACGTCCTGACTTTC. Translation gives CASSLAYRGATLSSGANVLTF. Using reference TRBV11-2 and TRBJ2-6 for the parts outside the CDR3, the full variable domain is EAGVAQSPRYKIIEKRQSVAFWCNPISGHATLYWYQQILGQGPKLLIQFQNNGVVDDSQLPKDRFSAERLKGVDSTLKIQPAKLEDSAVYLCASSLAYRGATLSSGANVLTFGAGSRLTVL.

This clonotype has ten or more counts. The chain couples TRBV5-1 to TRBJ2-1; D possibly corresponds to TRBD2 (6 bases). CDR1 and CDR2 (germline): SGHRS, YFSETQ. The CDR3 consists of 15 residues. The V and J ends lost 0 bases and 4 bases respectively, with 11 bases between them. The CDR3 spells CASSLDGSGYNEQFF. The CDR3 DNA sequence: TGCGCCAGCAGCTTGGACGGGAGCGGGTACAATGAGCAGTTCTTC.

The rearrangement links TRBV6-1 to TRBJ1-2; TRBD1 might be the D (5 bases). Trimming removed 2 bases from V and 6 bases from J, with 13 bases in between. The germline V gene encodes CDR1 MNHNS and CDR2 SASEGT. This CDR3 is built from 14 residues. CDR3 sequence: CASSESLGRDGYTF. In nucleotides, the CDR3 is TGTGCCAGCAGTGAATCTCTGGGGCGTGATGGCTACACCTTC.

The sample holds many counts of this clonotype. The J gene is TRBJ1-5, the V gene TRBV2; 10 nucleotides agree with TRBD1. The length of the CDR3 is 16 residues. Trimming took 7 bases from V and 1 from J; bases not matched to a gene: 7. Germline loops: CDR1 SNHLY, CDR2 FYNNEI. CDR3 in amino acids: CASMGQGRWSNQPQHF. Written as DNA, the CDR3 is TGTGCCAGCATGGGACAGGGGCGTTGGAGCAATCAGCCCCAGCATTTT.

This clonotype was observed many times. The chain employs TRBV6-2 or TRBV6-3 and TRBJ2-7, with TRBD1 matching 7 bases. From germline, CDR1 is MNHEY and CDR2 SVGEGT. V shed 8 bases, J shed 0 bases, and the junction held 4 bases outside the gene matches. This CDR3 is built from 13 residues. The CDR3 DNA follows: TGTGCCAGCGGGGACAGTACCTCCTACGAGCAGTACTTC. This sequence encodes CASGDSTSYEQYF.

This chain connects TRBV4-1 to TRBJ1-1; D remains ambiguous. The V end lost 1 base, the J end lost 0 bases, and 9 bases lay between the germline ends. Germline values: CDR1 MGHRA, CDR2 YSYEKL. This CDR3 has 15 residues. CDR3 protein: CASSQGILVNTEAFF. CDR3 DNA: TGCGCCAGCAGCCAAGGGATATTGGTGAACACTGAAGCTTTCTTT.

This clonotype was detected many times. J is TRBJ2-7 and V is TRBV7-2; 9 bases line up with TRBD1. With 2 bases clipped from V and 1 base from J, the junction kept 3 bases outside the gene matches. In germline, CDR1 is SGHTA, CDR2 FQGNSA. This CDR3 spans 15 amino acids. The CDR3 DNA is TGTGCCAGCAGCTTATGGGGACAGGGTTCCTACGAGCAGTACTTC. This codes for CASSLWGQGSYEQYF.

V gene TRBV18 combines with J gene TRBJ2-7; 8 nucleotides agree with TRBD2. Germline trimming cut 2 bases from V and 9 bases from J; bases unmatched to any gene: 18. Germline V CDR1 and CDR2: KGHSH, LQKENI. CDR3 length equals 17 residues. CDR3 region: CASSPLPGGPKPVSQYF. For the CDR3, the DNA is TGTGCCAGCTCACCATTGCCGGGAGGGCCCAAGCCGGTTTCGCAGTACTTC.

The chain employs TRBV28 and TRBJ1-6; perhaps TRBD1 as D (5 bases). Germline values: CDR1 MDHEN, CDR2 SYDVKM. The CDR3 is 13 residues long. V lost 5 bases to trimming and J lost 6 bases, with 8 bases between them. The CDR3 sequence is CASSEDSNSPLHF. CDR3 in DNA: TGTGCCAGCAGTGAAGACAGTAATTCACCCCTCCACTTT.

This clonotype was counted only a few times. This rearrangement joins TRBV30 to TRBJ2-3; 13 bases are shared with TRBD2. The CDR3 spans 14 residues. With V trimmed by 4 bases and J by 5 bases, 3 bases remained unmatched. The germline gives CDR1 GTSNPN, CDR2 SVGIG (reference sequence). The DNA for the CDR3 is TGTGCCTGGACGGGACTAGCGGGACAAGATACGCAGTATTTT. It encodes CAWTGLAGQDTQYF.

In this sample, this clonotype turned up a few times. The chain employs TRBV9 and TRBJ2-1, with 10 bases aligning to TRBD2. V shed 2 bases, J shed 2 bases, and the junction held 4 bases outside the gene matches. Per the germline V gene, CDR1 is SGDLS and CDR2 is YYNGEE. The CDR3 consists of 16 residues. The CDR3: CASSVQAGGAYNEQFF. Written as DNA, the CDR3 is TGTGCCAGCAGCGTGCAAGCGGGAGGGGCCTACAATGAGCAGTTCTTC.